Listed here are 10 T cell receptor beta chains from one sample, sequenced in a study of blood T cell repertoires in COVID-19. Produced via immunoSEQ multiplex PCR; TCRdb's table is partial and in-frame only. The sample holds some 170,000 clones, about 80% seen once. What was sequenced was peripheral blood. The receptors come from a woman between 65 and 79 years old with acute or convalescent COVID-19.

V gene TRBV5-1 combines with J gene TRBJ2-7, with D tentatively TRBD2 (7 bases). V was pared by 0 bases and J by 4 bases, with 17 bases between. CDR3 size: 16 residues. Germline assignment: CDR1 SGHRS and CDR2 YFSETQ. The CDR3 is CASSLAVNREGYEQYF. CDR3 nucleotides: TGCGCCAGCAGCTTGGCCGTGAACAGGGAGGGATACGAGCAGTACTTC.

This chain uses TRBV5-8 with TRBJ2-1; 10 bases are a match to TRBD1. Trimming at V came to 4 bases and at J to 8 bases, leaving 12 bases not matched to a gene. CDR1 and CDR2 from the germline V gene are SGHTS and YDEGEE. The CDR3 totals 16 residues. The chain's CDR3 is CASSARDRGRVDEQFF. The CDR3 nucleotides are TGTGCCAGCAGCGCACGGGACAGGGGCAGGGTGGATGAGCAGTTCTTC.

The chain employs TRBV7-2 and TRBJ1-5; 8 bases fit TRBD1. From germline, CDR1 is SGHTA and CDR2 FQGNSA. The CDR3 spans 15 residues. With 5 bases clipped from V and 2 bases from J, the junction kept 5 bases outside the gene matches. The DNA of the CDR3 is TGTGCCAGCAGCATCGGGACAGGCGGCAATCAGCCCCAGCATTTT. It specifies CASSIGTGGNQPQHF.

This sequence joins TRBV27 and TRBJ1-6; D gene uncertain. The ends were cut back, 5 bases at V and 7 bases at J, with 12 bases in the middle. Germline V gene lookup returns CDR1 MNHEY and CDR2 SMNVEV (reference sequence). The CDR3 is 14 amino acids. The CDR3 DNA reads TGTGCCAGCAGTAAACCGGGAGCCAATTCACCCCTCCACTTT. Translation gives CASSKPGANSPLHF.

The J gene is TRBJ2-6, the V gene TRBV7-9, with 10 bases that match TRBD1. The CDR3 has 15 residues. In germline, CDR1 is SEHNR, CDR2 FQNEAQ (reference sequence). V dropped 11 bases and J dropped 0; count of bases not matched to a gene: 4. DNA for the CDR3: TGTGCCGGGGGACAGGGGCTCTCTGGGGCCAACGTCCTGACTTTC. Amino acid sequence: CAGGQGLSGANVLTF. The full variable domain, its missing parts supplied by reference TRBV7-9 and TRBJ2-6, is DTGVSQNPRHKITKRGQNVTFRCDPISEHNRLYWYRQTLGQGPEFLTYFQNEAQLEKSRLLSDRFSAERPKGSFSTLEIQRTEQGDSAMYLCAGGQGLSGANVLTFGAGSRLTVL.

As for this clone: A read error is likely, as this CDR3 ends without the conserved phenylalanine or tryptophan. The DNA is left out, because the CDR3 cannot be placed on it with certainty; the CDR3 is given as TCRdb lists it. CDR3 in amino acids: CASSQFGGTGLNL. The chain joins TRBV27 to TRBJ1-1; TRBD1 reflects the table's D call only, with no check against the DNA. 13 amino acids form the CDR3, both terminal residues included. The germline gives CDR1 MNHEY, CDR2 SMNVEV (reference sequence).

J is TRBJ2-5 and V is TRBV5-1; D ambiguous. CDR1 is SGHRS and CDR2 is YFSETQ in the germline V gene. The CDR3 runs 13 residues. V gave up 5 bases and J gave up 5 bases, with 13 bases separating them. The CDR3 DNA reads TGCGCCAGCAGTTATAACCTCAGGGAGACCCAGTACTTC. This translates into CASSYNLRETQYF.

A single count supports this clone. The rearrangement links TRBV6-5 to TRBJ2-1, with a possible D match to TRBD1 (5 bases). Germline CDR1 and CDR2: MNHEY and SVGAGI. V dropped 0 bases and J dropped 14 bases, with 14 bases sitting between them. The CDR3 contains 13 residues. DNA for the CDR3: TGTGCCAGCAGTTACTCGAGAGGCAGGGAAAAGTTCTTC. It specifies CASSYSRGREKFF.

V usage is TRBV20-1 and J usage is TRBJ2-3; D is unresolved. CDR1 is DFQATT and CDR2 is SNEGSKA in the germline V gene (reference sequence). V lost 6 bases and J lost 6, with 10 bases in between. This CDR3 is 11 amino acids long. The CDR3 loop reads CSALSVDTQYF. CDR3 in DNA: TGCAGTGCCCTCAGCGTGGATACGCAGTATTTT.

This chain links TRBV19 with TRBJ2-7; 9 nucleotides align to TRBD2. The junction had 13 bases not matched to a gene; V was cut back by 5 bases and J by 2 bases. The length of the CDR3 is 17 residues. Germline loops: CDR1 LNHDA, CDR2 SQIVND (reference sequence). DNA of the CDR3: TGTGCCAGTAGTCTCCGGATGGCTAGCGGGGCCCCCTACGAGCAGTACTTC. Protein: CASSLRMASGAPYEQYF.